Following are 13 T cell receptor beta chains from one sample sequenced in a study of CXCR3-negative and CXCR3-positive naive CD8 T cells. UMI-tagged TRB cDNA libraries were built via 5' RACE. From the 5' RACE reads, TCRdb lists one entry per CDR3 protein and no DNA. The table lists tens of thousands of distinct CDR3 sequences. The sequencing sample was made of naive CXCR3- CD8+ T cells from blood. The subset was: CD45RO-CCR7+CD27+CD95- naive CD8+ T cells lacking CXCR3 (TNR3-). The receptors shown here come from a human donor in good health. Some clones in this sample may be carry-over from other donors' samples.

The chain employs TRBV18 and TRBJ1-1. CDR3 size: 13 residues. CDR1 is KGHSH, CDR2 LQKENI, per germline. CDR3 protein: CASSPPGQSRAFF.

This chain joins TRBV5-1 and TRBJ2-5. CDR3 size: 16 residues. Germline loops: CDR1 SGHRS, CDR2 YFSETQ. The CDR3 sequence: CASSLAVDVEQETQYF.

The chain employs TRBV29-1 and TRBJ1-2; absent DNA, TCRdb's TRBD1 call cannot be checked. Germline CDR1 SQVTM, CDR2 ANQGSEA. This CDR3 has 15 amino acids. The chain's CDR3 is CSVEERGSRGYGYTF.

The CDR3 sequence: CASSSASGGAFRTDTQYF. The J gene is TRBJ2-3, the V gene TRBV7-9; TCRdb returns TRBD2, unconfirmable since there is no DNA. CDR3 size: 18 residues. Germline values: CDR1 SEHNR, CDR2 FQNEAQ (reference sequence).

The CDR3 protein is CASSFGGQSYEQYF. The rearrangement links TRBV5-1 to TRBJ2-7; TCRdb designates TRBD1, a call that cannot be tested without DNA. CDR3 length: 14 amino acids. Germline loops: CDR1 SGHRS, CDR2 YFSETQ.

The chain combines TRBV29-1 with TRBJ1-2. The CDR3 is 12 residues long. Germline V gives CDR1 SQVTM, CDR2 ANQGSEA. CDR3 residues: CSVEWLDYGYTF.

The chain links TRBV5-4 to TRBJ2-1; no DNA is available, so the TRBD2 call from TCRdb remains unchecked. Germline CDR1 and CDR2: SGHNT and YYREEE (reference sequence). The CDR3 loop spans 12 amino acids. The chain's CDR3 is CASSLQAGEQFF.

This chain connects TRBV29-1 to TRBJ2-2. The CDR3 contains 13 residues. Germline CDR1 is SQVTM and CDR2 is ANQGSEA. The chain's CDR3 is CSVGGPNTGELFF.

This chain connects TRBV7-9 to TRBJ2-2; the TCRdb D gene call, TRBD2, has no DNA to confirm it. This CDR3 is built from 16 residues. Germline-derived CDR1 and CDR2 are SEHNR and FQNEAQ (reference sequence). Here the CDR3 reads CASSLGGLADDGELFF.

This chain uses TRBV6-2 or TRBV6-3 with TRBJ2-3; the D call from TCRdb, TRBD2, cannot be confirmed without DNA. The CDR3 covers 15 residues. Germline lookup yields CDR1 MNHEY and CDR2 SVGEGT. CDR3 in amino acids: CASTAGLSVTDTQYF.

The genes are TRBV7-8 and TRBJ2-7; checking the TCRdb D call of TRBD1 is not possible without DNA. CDR3 length equals 16 residues. Germline values: CDR1 SGHVS, CDR2 FQNEAQ. This CDR3 reads CASSYFQGEGSYEQYF.

This chain links TRBV7-9 with TRBJ2-7; as DNA is missing, the TRBD2 call by TCRdb cannot be tested. The CDR3 loop spans 15 amino acids. Germline CDR1 SEHNR, CDR2 FQNEAQ (reference sequence). The CDR3 loop reads CASSRPSLGSYEQYF.

The chain couples TRBV27 to TRBJ2-1; TCRdb returns TRBD2, unconfirmable since there is no DNA. CDR3 length: 16 residues. Germline V gives CDR1 MNHEY, CDR2 SMNVEV (reference sequence). Here the CDR3 reads CASGLAGGPYYNEQFF.